This is a list of T cell receptor beta chains from one sample in a study of technical replicates of blood from a handful of donors. Sequencing used immunoSEQ multiplex PCR; TCRdb keeps in-frame clones, though not all of them. The sample lists 66,000 or so clones, around 97% seen once, with just under 0.2% in the top ten. Sequenced material: T cells isolated from PBMCs. These receptors originate from a human donor in good health. CDR3s include the opening cysteine and the closing phenylalanine or tryptophan. D genes are given only for firm matches.

CDR3	DNA	V	J	D
CASSLDRGNEKLFF	TGTGCCAGCAGTTTGGACAGGGGGAATGAAAAACTGTTTTTT	TRBV27	TRBJ1-4	TRBD1
CASSLLVAGSDNEQFF	TGTGCCAGCAGCTTGTTGGTAGCGGGGAGTGACAATGAGCAGTTCTTC	TRBV7-9	TRBJ2-1	TRBD2
CASSNRVVADEQFF	TGTGCCAGCAGTAACAGGGTAGTGGCGGATGAGCAGTTCTTC	TRBV6-5	TRBJ2-1	.
CASSPLAGLTDTQYF	TGTGCCAGCAGCCCACTAGCGGGGCTCACAGATACGCAGTATTTT	TRBV11-2	TRBJ2-3	TRBD2
CASSIRDRGHTEAFF	TGTGCCAGCAGCATCCGGGACAGGGGTCACACTGAAGCTTTCTTT	TRBV12-1	TRBJ1-1	.
CASSEEWTGDGYTF	TGTGCCAGCAGTGAAGAGTGGACAGGGGACGGCTACACCTTC	TRBV2	TRBJ1-2	TRBD1
CASSYRGSEDTIYF	TGTGCCAGCAGTTACAGGGGTTCAGAGGACACCATATATTTT	TRBV6-5	TRBJ1-3	.
CATSRDLDTFSSYNSPLHF	TGTGCCACCAGCAGAGATCTGGACACCTTTAGCTCCTATAATTCACCCCTCCACTTT	TRBV15	TRBJ1-6	.
CASRISVNTEAFF	TGTGCCAGTAGGATTTCAGTGAACACTGAAGCTTTCTTT	TRBV19	TRBJ1-1	.
CASSLRSSLNYGYTF	TGCGCCAGCAGCTTAAGGAGCAGCCTTAACTATGGCTACACCTTC	TRBV5-1	TRBJ1-2	.
CASSPDRYNEQFF	TGTGCCAGCAGCCCCGACAGATACAATGAGCAGTTCTTC	TRBV14	TRBJ2-1	.